The sequence of this T cell receptor (beta chain) was determined in a study of blood T cell repertoires in COVID-19. On the study more broadly: The study drew acute and convalescent COVID-19 samples from the United States, Italy and Spain. In each case, the material was cDNA or gDNA derived from T cells, B-cell-depleted T cells, or PBMCs.

This CDR3 region has 14 residues. Germline V gene sequence: CDR1 ENHRY, CDR2 SYGVKD. Trimming cost V 6 bases and J 3 bases, with 11 bases left between them. TCRdb's table, derived via immunoSEQ multiplex PCR, lists solely in-frame clones and lacks some. The repertoire consists of over 75,000 clones, with approximately 90% occurring once and the leading ten covering approximately 2.3%. Sequenced: peripheral blood. The TCR was taken from a human donor with active COVID-19. The donor label of this sample is uncertain. The gene calls are TRBV10-3 and TRBJ2-2; possible D gene TRBD2, 6 bases. CDR3 bases: TGTGCCATCAGCTCGGGACTCTACACCGGGGAGCTGTTTTTT. Its protein is CAISSGLYTGELFF.